These T cell receptor beta chains were read from a single sample in a study of blood T cell repertoires in COVID-19. The data were produced by immunoSEQ multiplex PCR, yet TCRdb's version contains in-frame clones alone and is incomplete. The sample carries almost 200,000 clones, about 89% recorded once. Material for sequencing was PBMCs or T cells enriched from blood (not recorded which). Every receptor here comes from a woman aged 18-29 years who had recovered from COVID-19. Both conserved end residues are part of each CDR3. D genes are given only for firm matches. The size of a clone is reported for some rows only, either as once, few or many, or as a class for expanded clones.

D gene	V gene	clone size	J gene	CDR3 DNA	CDR3 protein
-	TRBV5-1	once	TRBJ2-7	TGCGCCAGCAGCTTGGCTCGGGACAATCAGTACTTC	CASSLARDNQYF
-	TRBV28	many	TRBJ1-1	TGTGCCAGCAGTTTGGGGGGAGTGGATGAAGCTTTCTTT	CASSLGGVDEAFF
-	TRBV27	-	TRBJ1-5	TGTGCCAGCAGAAATCAGGGGAAGGGCAATCAGCCCCAGCATTTT	CASRNQGKGNQPQHF
-	TRBV9	-	TRBJ2-3	TGTGCCAGCAGCGGAGGTTCGGGTGATACGCAGTATTTT	CASSGGSGDTQYF
-	TRBV24-1	-	TRBJ1-2	TGTGCCACCAGTGACCATCCACGGACAGCCCGCTACACCTTC	CATSDHPRTARYTF
TRBD1	TRBV30	-	TRBJ2-7	TGTGCCTGGAGTCGGACAGGGAATCCCGAGCAGTACTTC	CAWSRTGNPEQYF
-	TRBV6-5	-	TRBJ1-2	TGTGCCAGCAGTCCTAGTGGGGAGGGGGATAATGGCTACACCTTC	CASSPSGEGDNGYTF
-	TRBV6-1	-	TRBJ1-4	TGTGCCAGCAGTGAAGGTCCGCAGGGGACCGGAAAACTGTTTTTT	CASSEGPQGTGKLFF
TRBD1	TRBV9	-	TRBJ2-1	TGTGCCAGCAGCGTGGCAGGACAGGAATACAATGAGCAGTTCTTC	CASSVAGQEYNEQFF
TRBD1	TRBV7-6	-	TRBJ2-2	TGTGCCAGCAGCGGGACAGGGGCCGGGGAGCTGTTTTTT	CASSGTGAGELFF
TRBD1	TRBV19	few	TRBJ2-7	TGTGCCAGTAGTTTCAGGACAGGTGACTACGAGCAGTACTTC	CASSFRTGDYEQYF
-	TRBV7-9	-	TRBJ2-7	TGTGCCAGCAGCTTAGGATACGGGGCCTACGAGCAGTACTTC	CASSLGYGAYEQYF
-	TRBV19	-	TRBJ2-7	TGTGCCAGTGGGCAGGGGCGCGGCGAGCAGTACTTC	CASGQGRGEQYF
-	TRBV19	-	TRBJ1-6	TGTGCCAGCCCAGGGGAGTGTCATTCACCCCTCCACTTT	CASPGECHSPLHF
-	TRBV28	-	TRBJ1-2	TGTGCCAGCAGTTTATTTCGGGACACAGTATTAAGTGGTGGCTACACCTTC	CASSLFRDTVLSGGYTF
TRBD2	TRBV4-2	-	TRBJ2-1	TGTGCCAGCAGCCAAGAAATCGGGGGGGCAAATAATGAGCAGTTCTTC	CASSQEIGGANNEQFF
-	TRBV6-7	once	TRBJ1-5	TGTGCCAGCTACCCAACCTCAGGGTTCCATCAGCCCCAGCATTTT	CASYPTSGFHQPQHF
TRBD1	TRBV10-3	-	TRBJ1-4	TGTGCCACGTCGGAGACAGGGTCAACTAATGAAAAACTGTTTTTT	CATSETGSTNEKLFF
TRBD1	TRBV18	-	TRBJ1-6	TGTGCCAGCTCACCGGGACAGGATAATTCACCCCTCCACTTT	CASSPGQDNSPLHF
-	TRBV30	-	TRBJ1-1	TGTGCCTACCAGGGTTTCGTCGCTGAAGCTTTCTTT	CAYQGFVAEAFF
-	TRBV2	-	TRBJ1-6	TGTGCCAGCAAACTGAACCATAATTCACCCCTCCACTTT	CASKLNHNSPLHF
TRBD1	TRBV27	-	TRBJ1-5	TGTGCCAGCTCAGGGGGCCTGGCCTATACATCCAATCAGCCCCAGCATTTT	CASSGGLAYTSNQPQHF